One T cell receptor (beta chain) is described in this entry. It has no known antigen specificity. Qualities for individual bases were not recorded, and no much larger clone is one base off. The data are from a study of blood T cell repertoires in COVID-19 (TCRdb year 2020). Broadly, across the study: Collaborator samples came from the United States, Italy and Spain and covered acute and convalescent phases of COVID-19. The material from the prospective study consisted of cDNA or gDNA derived from T cells, B-cell-depleted T cells, or PBMCs. Deeply sampled blood TCRbeta repertoires from subjects exposed to, actively infected with, or recovered from COVID-19 were included in the dataset. The repertoires were released in a freely available public database intended as a resource for research on the immune response to SARS-CoV-2. Samples came from the ongoing ImmuneRACE study (first 160 participants) plus 1,254 subjects from 6 global collaborators. A de-identified subject ID, COVID-19 status, age in years and sex were almost always included in the sample metadata. Where HLA class I and class II types were available, the types were taken from metadata supplied by the sample provider, not from assay-based typing.

TCRbeta CDR3 regions were amplified from genomic DNA using the immunoSEQ Assay, a bias-controlled multiplex PCR. The original methods were these. Nucleated cell counts per sample were estimated from amplification of reference gene primers within the assay. To quantify the absolute abundance of each unique TCRbeta CDR3 rearrangement, sequence reads were collapsed and filtered. For each sample, productive Simpson clonality was calculated as the square root of Simpson's diversity index across productive rearrangements. In TCRdb, the immuneACCESS table is reduced to in-frame sequences with V and J assigned. These tables do not hold every clone; where another copy was compared, an unresolved V gene accounts for under half, and the others remain unexplained. The V and J calls and clone size were taken over from that table, and D and trimming were inferred from the DNA. The sample has approximately 91,000 clones on record, about 85% of them singletons. The top ten hold about 5% of the sample.

Results the study describes overall, beyond this receptor: The amount of clinical and demographic metadata varied by source and participant and was provided uncurated.

Each collaborating institution followed its own protocols to collect whole blood in K2EDTA tubes. For TCRbeta analysis, collaborator samples were shipped as frozen whole blood, as isolated PBMCs, or as DNA extracted from either sample type. V loses 5 bases of germline sequence and J loses 4 bases, and the interval between the two ends is 11 bases. Per the germline V gene, LGHNT is the CDR1 and FRNRAP is the CDR2. Counted from cysteine to phenylalanine, this CDR3 has 13 amino acids. CDR3 DNA only is kept here, 39 bases in frame from base 1. This receptor was taken from a man between 65 and 85 years old with acute or convalescent COVID-19. The sample consisted of peripheral blood. This receptor chain uses TRBV12-5 and TRBJ1-2; TRBD1 is a weak D gene call, 5 bases matching. The CDR3 has the sequence CASGLNGGYGYTF. The DNA is TGTGCTAGTGGTCTCAACGGGGGCTATGGCTACACCTTC.